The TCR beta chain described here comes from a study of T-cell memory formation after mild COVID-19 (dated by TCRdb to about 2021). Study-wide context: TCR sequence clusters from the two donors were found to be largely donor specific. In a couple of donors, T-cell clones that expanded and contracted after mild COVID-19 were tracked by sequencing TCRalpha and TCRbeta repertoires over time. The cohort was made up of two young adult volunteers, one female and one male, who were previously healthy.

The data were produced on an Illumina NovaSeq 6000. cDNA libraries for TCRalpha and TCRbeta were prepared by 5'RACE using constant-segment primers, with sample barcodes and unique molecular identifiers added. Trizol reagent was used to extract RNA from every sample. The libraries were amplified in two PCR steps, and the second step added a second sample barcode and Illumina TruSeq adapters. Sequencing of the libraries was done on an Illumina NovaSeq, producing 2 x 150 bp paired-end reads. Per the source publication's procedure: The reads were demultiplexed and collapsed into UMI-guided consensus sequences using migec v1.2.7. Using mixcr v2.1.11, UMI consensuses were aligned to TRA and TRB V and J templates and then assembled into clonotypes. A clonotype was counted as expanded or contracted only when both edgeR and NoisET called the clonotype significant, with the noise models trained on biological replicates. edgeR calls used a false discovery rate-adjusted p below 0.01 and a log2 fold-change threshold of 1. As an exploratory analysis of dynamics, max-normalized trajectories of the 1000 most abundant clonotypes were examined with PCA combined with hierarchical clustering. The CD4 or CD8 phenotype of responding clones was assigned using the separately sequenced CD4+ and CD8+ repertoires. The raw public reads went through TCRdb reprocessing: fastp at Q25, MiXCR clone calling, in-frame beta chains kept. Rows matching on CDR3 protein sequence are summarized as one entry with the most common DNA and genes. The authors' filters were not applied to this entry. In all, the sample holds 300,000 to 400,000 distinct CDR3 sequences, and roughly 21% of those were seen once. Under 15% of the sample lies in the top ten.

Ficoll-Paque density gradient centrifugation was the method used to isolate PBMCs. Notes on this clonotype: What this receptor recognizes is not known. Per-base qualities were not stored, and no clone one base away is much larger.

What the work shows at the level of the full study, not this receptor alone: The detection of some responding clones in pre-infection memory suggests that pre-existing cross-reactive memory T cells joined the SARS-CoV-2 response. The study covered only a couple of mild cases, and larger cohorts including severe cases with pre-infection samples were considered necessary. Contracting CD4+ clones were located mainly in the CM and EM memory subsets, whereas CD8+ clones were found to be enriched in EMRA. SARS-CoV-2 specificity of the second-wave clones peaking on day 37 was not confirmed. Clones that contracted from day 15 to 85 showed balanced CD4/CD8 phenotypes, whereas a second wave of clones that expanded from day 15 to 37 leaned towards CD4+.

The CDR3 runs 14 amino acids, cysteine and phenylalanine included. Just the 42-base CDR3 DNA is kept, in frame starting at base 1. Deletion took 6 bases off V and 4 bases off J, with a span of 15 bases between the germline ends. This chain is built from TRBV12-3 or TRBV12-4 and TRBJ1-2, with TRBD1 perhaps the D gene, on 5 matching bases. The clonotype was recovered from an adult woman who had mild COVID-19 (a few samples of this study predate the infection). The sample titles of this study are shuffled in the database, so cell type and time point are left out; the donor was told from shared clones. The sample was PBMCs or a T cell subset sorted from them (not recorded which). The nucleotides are TGTGCCAGCAGCCCGGCCCGGGGACCCTATGGCTACACCTTC. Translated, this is CASSPARGPYGYTF.